The present T cell receptor beta chain was sequenced within a study of metastatic and nonmetastatic thyroid tumors. Authors' data handling: Across clinicopathological groups, CDR3 differences served as the basis for building a distant-metastasis classifier for papillary thyroid cancer. MiXCR was used by TCRdb to re-call the PCR reads. The V and J calls follow TCRdb's processing rather than the paper's. The table records 20,000 to 25,000 clones, approximately 11% of them present only once. The study, taken as a whole, reports: Malignant thyroid tumors reportedly had TCR beta diversity that was significantly higher than in benign nodules, in blood and tumor.

This clone was observed many times. No antigen is known for it. Germline CDR1 is SEHNR and CDR2 is FQNEAQ (reference sequence). V lost 3 bases and J lost 7, with 7 bases in between. This CDR3 comprises 12 residues. Thyroid surgery was preceded by no treatment in any patient. The clonotype originates from a female donor with papillary thyroid cancer or a benign thyroid nodule (not recorded which). Some clones in this sample may be carry-over from other donors' samples. The V and J genes are TRBV7-9 and TRBJ2-1, with D uncertain. Sample: blood. The CDR3 loop reads CASSFRPNEQFF. The CDR3, as DNA: TGTGCCAGCAGCTTTAGGCCAAATGAGCAGTTCTTC.